Here is one T cell receptor (beta chain) with its context. This sample is drawn from a study of cytomegalovirus exposure and HLA in healthy donors. This PCR relied on a set of 60 Vbeta primers and 13 Jbeta primers. Some clones are missing from TCRdb's copy, which holds only in-frame ones; the method was immunoSEQ multiplex PCR. This table holds about 83,000 clones, 80% to 90% found once. The CDR3 has 14 amino acids. J lost 6 bases, V lost 6 bases, and 8 bases had no gene match. CDR1 is KGHSH, CDR2 LQKENI, per germline. The genes are TRBV18 and TRBJ1-2; TRBD1 matches 9 bases. Material: PBMCs. This sequence was found in a woman aged 25 to 45 in good health and CMV-seronegative. In DNA form, the CDR3 reads TGTGCCAGCTCCCCGGGACAGGGTTCGGATGGCTACACCTTC. This encodes CASSPGQGSDGYTF.